The next 18 T cell receptor beta chains were all read from a single sample in a study of blood T cell repertoires in COVID-19. Produced via immunoSEQ multiplex PCR; TCRdb's table is partial and in-frame only. The top ten clones hold approximately 3.5% of a sample with fewer than 130,000 clones, roughly 91% of them seen once. Input material: peripheral blood. These receptors came from a woman in her 50s with acute or convalescent COVID-19.

This chain uses TRBV6-5 with TRBJ1-2; 8 bases fit TRBD1. The CDR3 consists of 13 residues. J gave up 3 bases and V 6 bases, and 3 bases lay outside the gene matches. Germline V lookup: CDR1 MNHEY, CDR2 SVGAGI. CDR3 DNA: TGTGCCAGCAGAACAGGGGGGTACTATGGCTACACCTTC. This codes for CASRTGGYYGYTF.

This chain uses TRBV29-1 with TRBJ2-2; 9 bases fit TRBD1. The CDR3 is 14 amino acids. Germline loops: CDR1 SQVTM, CDR2 ANQGSEA. The ends lost 7 bases at V and 4 bases at J; junction bases unmatched: 7. DNA for the CDR3: TGCAGCGGACAGGGGGGCAAGGGCACCGGGGAGCTGTTTTTT. Its protein is CSGQGGKGTGELFF.

This sequence joins TRBV18 and TRBJ2-2; TRBD2 aligns across 7 bases. The V gene end was trimmed by 4 bases and the J gene end by 3 bases; junction bases not matched to a gene: 14. Germline-derived CDR1 and CDR2 are KGHSH and LQKENI. This CDR3 comprises 18 residues. The CDR3 DNA reads TGTGCCAGCTCACTTACTACACAGGAAGGACTAGACACCGGGGAGCTGTTTTTT. Translating it yields CASSLTTQEGLDTGELFF.

The chain carries TRBV5-1 and TRBJ2-5, with 8 bases matching TRBD1. The V and J ends lost 3 bases and 5 bases, in that order; junction bases with no gene match: 6. CDR3 length equals 14 residues. The germline V gene has CDR1 SGHRS and CDR2 YFSETQ. CDR3 DNA sequence: TGCGCCAGCAGCTCGGGACAGGTCAGGGAGACCCAGTACTTC. Encoded protein: CASSSGQVRETQYF.

The rearrangement links TRBV6-6 to TRBJ2-7; maybe TRBD2 (6 bases). The V end was cut by 5 bases, the J end by 3 bases, with 17 bases between. The CDR3 contains 15 residues. Germline loops: CDR1 MNHNY, CDR2 SVGAGI (reference sequence). For the CDR3, the DNA is TGTGCCAGCAGTGCAACCGGGACTGGGCTCTACGAGCAGTACTTC. Residues: CASSATGTGLYEQYF.

The V and J genes are TRBV19 and TRBJ1-5, with 7 nucleotides matching TRBD1. This CDR3 has 15 residues. Germline V gene lookup returns CDR1 LNHDA and CDR2 SQIVND (reference sequence). V trimming: 4 bases; J trimming: 6 bases; junction bases outside the gene matches: 9. The CDR3: CASSTYRGRGQPQHF. The CDR3 DNA sequence: TGTGCCAGTAGTACCTACAGGGGACGGGGTCAGCCCCAGCATTTT.

A single count supports this clone. This sequence joins TRBV7-9 and TRBJ2-7; TRBD1 agrees at 7 bases. Trimming removed 0 bases from V and 2 bases from J; junction bases left unmatched: 4. Looked up from germline, CDR1 is SEHNR and CDR2 is FQNEAQ (reference sequence). The CDR3 has 15 residues. Here the CDR3 reads CASSLAGTGAYEQYF. DNA of the CDR3: TGTGCCAGCAGCTTAGCGGGTACAGGGGCCTACGAGCAGTACTTC.

J is TRBJ1-4 and V is TRBV7-2, with unresolved D. V lost 0 bases and J 7 bases, leaving 9 bases between the germline ends. CDR1 and CDR2 from the germline V gene are SGHTA and FQGNSA. The CDR3 totals 14 residues. The CDR3 DNA follows: TGTGCCAGCAGCTTAGCGCGCGGGAGTGAAAAACTGTTTTTT. Translating gives CASSLARGSEKLFF.

The chain joins TRBV4-1 to TRBJ2-3; D ambiguous. Between the trimmed V and J ends, which lost 3 bases and 1 base, there was a span of 17 bases. Germline lookup yields CDR1 MGHRA and CDR2 YSYEKL. This CDR3 is built from 17 residues. The CDR3 DNA reads as TGCGCCAGCAGCCACACTTCCATGGGTCAGGGCACAGATACGCAGTATTTT. Encoded protein: CASSHTSMGQGTDTQYF.

CDR3 bases: TGTGCCAGCGGGAGGGAACTCCTATCTGGCTACACCTTC. Its translation is CASGRELLSGYTF. The chain carries TRBV11-2 and TRBJ1-2; no clear D gene. Looked up from germline, CDR1 is SGHAT and CDR2 is FQNNGV. The V and J ends lost 8 bases and 7 bases respectively, with 17 bases between them. The CDR3 spans 13 residues. The full variable domain, in which reference TRBV11-2 and TRBJ1-2 provide the parts outside the CDR3, is EAGVAQSPRYKIIEKRQSVAFWCNPISGHATLYWYQQILGQGPKLLIQFQNNGVVDDSQLPKDRFSAERLKGVDSTLKIQPAKLEDSAVYLCASGRELLSGYTFGSGTRLTVV.

This clone was picked up one time. The gene calls are TRBV3-1 (or the pseudogene TRBV3-2) and TRBJ2-5; D might be TRBD1 (5 bases). The CDR3 is made up of 16 amino acids. Germline lookup yields CDR1 LGHDT and CDR2 YNNKEL (reference sequence). V lost 0 bases and J lost 1, with 12 bases in between. DNA of the CDR3: TGTGCCAGCAGCCAAGATTTGGTCAGGGTCCAAGAGACCCAGTACTTC. Protein sequence: CASSQDLVRVQETQYF.

The chain has TRBV7-5 and TRBJ1-6; the listed D gene, TRBD1, was not tested against the DNA. TRBV7-5 is listed as a pseudogene. The CDR3 spans 13 residues. CDR3 protein: CVRSLHRDSPLHF. The CDR3 nucleotides are TGTGTCAGAAGCTTACACAGGGATTCACCCCTCCACTTT.

This sequence joins TRBV27 and TRBJ2-7, with TRBD2 matching 9 bases. J was trimmed by 5 bases and V by 1 base; bases with no gene match: 15. Germline lookup yields CDR1 MNHEY and CDR2 SMNVEV (reference sequence). The CDR3 has 18 residues. This CDR3 is CASSLYGGRGSLKNEQYF. In DNA form, the CDR3 reads TGTGCCAGCAGTTTATACGGCGGGAGGGGCTCCTTAAAAAACGAGCAGTACTTC.

As DNA, the CDR3 is TGTGCCAGCCATTCCGCCCCGGGGAAATCTAACTCCTACGAGCAGTACTTC. It yields the protein CASHSAPGKSNSYEQYF. The chain uses TRBV5-4 and TRBJ2-7; possible D gene TRBD2, 5 bases. The V gene's germline CDR1 is SGHNT and CDR2 YYREEE (reference sequence). This CDR3 has 17 residues. The germline V and J ends were trimmed by 7 bases and 0 bases, with 23 bases remaining between them.

The chain links TRBV5-1 to TRBJ1-2, with 8 nucleotides matching TRBD1. CDR3 length: 14 residues. Germline loops: CDR1 SGHRS, CDR2 YFSETQ. J gave up 4 bases and V 4 bases, and 6 bases lay outside the gene matches. CDR3 region: CASSEQGATYGYTF. The CDR3 coding sequence is TGCGCCAGCAGCGAGCAGGGGGCTACCTATGGCTACACCTTC.

This chain connects TRBV5-1 to TRBJ1-5; a possible D gene is TRBD1 (5 bases). Trimming took off 3 bases at V and 0 bases at J, with 19 bases between the two ends. The CDR3 sequence is 18 residues long. Germline assignment: CDR1 SGHRS and CDR2 YFSETQ. In DNA, the CDR3 is TGCGCCAGCAGCTGGACCCCTCTAGGGGCCTATAGCAATCAGCCCCAGCATTTT. Protein sequence: CASSWTPLGAYSNQPQHF.

Note on this clone: A read error may produce the germline difference seen at one junction end. V is TRBV27 and J is TRBJ2-1; 10 nucleotides align to TRBD1. CDR1 and CDR2 from the germline V gene are MNHEY and SMNVEV (reference sequence). The CDR3 consists of 14 residues. The DNA for the CDR3 is TGTGCCAGCAGGGCCGGGACAGGGGACTCCCTTCGCGTCTTC. Residues: CASRAGTGDSLRVF.

The table lists this clone with a few counts. CDR3 DNA sequence: TGTGCCAGTAGTGGGCCCGGCGGGGATACGCAGTATTTT. It yields the protein CASSGPGGDTQYF. This chain uses TRBV19 with TRBJ2-3, with a tentative D call TRBD2 (5 bases). Germline values: CDR1 LNHDA, CDR2 SQIVND (reference sequence). V was pared by 5 bases and J by 6 bases, with 12 bases between. The CDR3 runs to 13 residues.